The present entry profiles one TCR beta chain with its context. Antigen: not known. V lost 6 bases to trimming and J lost 7 bases, with 9 bases between them. Germline V gene data show CDR1 as DFQATT and CDR2 as SNEGSKA (reference sequence). CDR3 size: 11 residues. The sample originates from a study of T-cell memory formation after mild COVID-19. Points from the study as a whole: Contracting clones, day 15 to 85, had balanced CD4/CD8, and later expanders favored CD4+.

TCRdb independently ran MiXCR on the 5' RACE reads; one entry per CDR3 protein. Among approximately 500,000 distinct CDR3 sequences listed, about 23% were seen once. The source is an adult woman who had mild COVID-19 (a few samples of this study predate the infection). Cell type and time point are not known. The sample was PBMCs or a T cell subset sorted from them (not recorded which). The chain recombines TRBV20-1 with TRBJ2-2; D is ambiguous. The CDR3 sequence: CSAPLLGELFF. CDR3 in DNA: TGCAGTGCCCCCCTCCTCGGGGAGCTGTTTTTT.